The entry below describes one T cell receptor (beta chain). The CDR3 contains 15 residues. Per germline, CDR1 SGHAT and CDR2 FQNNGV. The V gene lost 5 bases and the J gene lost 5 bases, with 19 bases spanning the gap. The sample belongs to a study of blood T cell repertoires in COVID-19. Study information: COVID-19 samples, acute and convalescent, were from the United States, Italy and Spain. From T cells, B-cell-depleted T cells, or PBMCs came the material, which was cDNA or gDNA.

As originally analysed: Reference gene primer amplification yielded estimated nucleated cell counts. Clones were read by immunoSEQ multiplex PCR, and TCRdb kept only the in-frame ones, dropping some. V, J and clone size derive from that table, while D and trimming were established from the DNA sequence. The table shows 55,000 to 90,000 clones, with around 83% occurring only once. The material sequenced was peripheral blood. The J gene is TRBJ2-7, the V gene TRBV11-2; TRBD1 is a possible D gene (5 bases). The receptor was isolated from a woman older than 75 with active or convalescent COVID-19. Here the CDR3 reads CASSTLWTISHEQYF. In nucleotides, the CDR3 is TGTGCCAGCAGCACATTGTGGACAATCTCGCACGAGCAGTACTTC. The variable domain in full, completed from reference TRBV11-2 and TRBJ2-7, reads EAGVAQSPRYKIIEKRQSVAFWCNPISGHATLYWYQQILGQGPKLLIQFQNNGVVDDSQLPKDRFSAERLKGVDSTLKIQPAKLEDSAVYLCASSTLWTISHEQYFGPGTRLTVT.